The next 16 T cell receptor beta chains were all read from a single sample in a study of T cells in Graves' hyperthyroidism and ophthalmopathy. Using RNA transcripts as the source, TCR beta CDR3 regions were amplified. First-round RT-PCR with HTBI primers amplified the TCR CDR3 region. One entry per CDR3 protein results from TCRdb running MiXCR on the multiplex PCR reads. The sample contains about 400,000 distinct CDR3 sequences, roughly 25% of which appear only once. Sequenced material: blood. Every receptor here comes from a man aged 50-59 years with Graves' hyperthyroidism.

In its sample, this clonotype was seen a few times. This chain joins TRBV24-1 and TRBJ2-2, with D maybe TRBD1 (5 bases). There are 14 residues in the CDR3. Per germline, CDR1 KGHDR and CDR2 SFDVKD. Trimming took off 4 bases at V and 4 bases at J, with 9 bases between the two ends. Here the CDR3 DNA reads TGTGCCACCAGTGAACAAGGGGTCACCGGGGAGCTGTTTTTT. It yields the protein CATSEQGVTGELFF.

This clonotype appeared many times. The V and J genes are TRBV11-2 and TRBJ2-3, with D perhaps matching TRBD2 (6 bases). The CDR3 totals 13 residues. CDR1 and CDR2 from the germline V gene are SGHAT and FQNNGV. Trimming removed 4 bases from V and 4 bases from J, with 9 bases in between. The CDR3: CASSSGGADTQYF. The DNA of the CDR3 is TGTGCCAGCAGCTCCGGAGGGGCAGATACGCAGTATTTT.

This clonotype came up a few times. This chain joins TRBV28 and TRBJ2-7, with D maybe TRBD1 (6 bases). Germline values: CDR1 MDHEN, CDR2 SYDVKM. Trimming left V 6 bases short and J 4 bases short, with 19 bases between. The length of the CDR3 is 15 residues. CDR3 nucleotides: TGTGCCAGCAGCCAACCCCCGGGACACTTTTACGAGCAGTACTTC. It codes for CASSQPPGHFYEQYF. The full variable domain, rest sourced from reference TRBV28 and TRBJ2-7, is DVKVTQSSRYLVKRTGEKVFLECVQDMDHENMFWYRQDPGLGLRLIYFSYDVKMKEKGDIPEGYSVSREKKERFSLILESASTNQTSMYLCASSQPPGHFYEQYFGPGTRLTVT.

This clonotype was seen only a few times. The V and J genes are TRBV6-1 and TRBJ2-7, with 12 bases matching TRBD2. Germline CDR1 and CDR2: MNHNS and SASEGT. The J segment lost 5 bases and the V segment lost 5 bases, leaving 4 bases of the junction unmatched. This CDR3 comprises 14 residues. The CDR3 loop reads CASSRTSGTNEQYF. For the CDR3, the DNA is TGTGCCAGCAGTCGGACTAGCGGGACGAACGAGCAGTACTTC.

The rearrangement links TRBV5-1 to TRBJ2-4; D perhaps matches TRBD1 (5 bases). V was trimmed by 0 bases and J by 3 bases, leaving 7 bases between them. The germline V gene has CDR1 SGHRS and CDR2 YFSETQ. The CDR3 spans 14 residues. CDR3 loop: CASSLGQNKNIQYF. The DNA of the CDR3 is TGCGCCAGCAGCTTGGGACAGAACAAAAACATTCAGTACTTC.

This clonotype has a count of ten or more. This chain's CDR3 is CASSSTSLHEQYF. In DNA form, the CDR3 reads TGTGCCAGCAGCTCAACTTCACTCCACGAGCAGTACTTC. This rearrangement joins TRBV11-3 to TRBJ2-7; D call uncertain. Per the germline V gene, CDR1 is SGHNT and CDR2 is YENEEA. V was cut by 4 bases and J by 5 bases, with 12 bases left in between. The CDR3 contains 13 residues.

The gene calls are TRBV6-5 and TRBJ2-7, with a possible D match to TRBD2 (5 bases). The V gene's germline CDR1 is MNHEY and CDR2 SVGAGI. The CDR3 is 15 amino acids. V gave up 4 bases and J gave up 3 bases, with 16 bases separating them. The CDR3 sequence: CASSSIDRESYEQYF. DNA for the CDR3: TGTGCCAGCAGTTCCATTGACCGGGAAAGCTACGAGCAGTACTTC.

The V and J genes are TRBV20-1 and TRBJ2-1; no firm D call. The CDR3 runs 14 residues. The V gene's germline CDR1 is DFQATT and CDR2 SNEGSKA (reference sequence). V gave up 6 bases and J gave up 3 bases, with 15 bases separating them. The CDR3 DNA reads as TGCAGTGCGGCCCACCGACAAGGCTACAATGAGCAGTTCTTC. It codes for CSAAHRQGYNEQFF.

This clonotype was observed a few times. CDR3 nucleotides: TGTGCCAGCAGCTCCCTACAGGGCCAAGGCACAGATACGCAGTATTTT. It is translated as CASSSLQGQGTDTQYF. V is TRBV11-2 and J is TRBJ2-3; possibly TRBD1 for D (6 bases). V was clipped by 4 bases and J by 1 base, with 15 bases between them. The CDR3 consists of 16 residues. Germline CDR1 and CDR2: SGHAT and FQNNGV.

The sample holds a few counts of this clonotype. The genes are TRBV11-1 and TRBJ2-1; 9 bases line up with TRBD2. Per germline, CDR1 SGHAT and CDR2 FQDESV (reference sequence). V gave up 3 bases and J gave up 3 bases; unmatched junction bases: 3. The CDR3 loop spans 15 amino acids. CDR3 residues: CASSFPTSGYNEQFF. The DNA for the CDR3 is TGTGCCAGCAGCTTCCCGACTAGCGGCTACAATGAGCAGTTCTTC.

The chain uses TRBV6-1 and TRBJ1-1; possibly TRBD1 for D (5 bases). The CDR3 loop spans 13 amino acids. The germline CDR1 and CDR2 sequences are MNHNS and SASEGT. V was shortened by 7 bases and J by 1 base, with 10 bases between the two germline ends. This CDR3 is CASIAGRNTEAFF. CDR3 coding DNA: TGTGCCAGCATTGCGGGGCGGAACACTGAAGCTTTCTTT.

This clonotype appeared once. This sequence joins TRBV6-1 and TRBJ1-4; tentative D call: TRBD1 (5 bases). The V end lost 6 bases, the J end lost 5 bases, and 19 bases lay between the germline ends. The CDR3 sequence is 16 residues long. CDR1 and CDR2 (germline): MNHNS, SASEGT. The CDR3 here is CASSKNPGRGNEKLFF. CDR3 DNA: TGTGCCAGCAGCAAGAATCCAGGGCGGGGAAATGAAAAACTGTTTTTT.

The chain recombines TRBV6-1 with TRBJ2-3, with D tentatively TRBD1 or TRBD2 (6 bases each). CDR3 length: 15 amino acids. V gave up 6 bases and J gave up 0 bases, with 13 bases separating them. Germline assignment: CDR1 MNHNS and CDR2 SASEGT. The CDR3 loop is CASSPQGTSTDTQYF. CDR3 in DNA: TGTGCCAGCAGCCCCCAGGGGACTAGCACAGATACGCAGTATTTT.

V gene TRBV5-1 combines with J gene TRBJ2-2, with 7 bases identical to TRBD1. This CDR3 is built from 14 residues. Unmatched junction bases numbered 3, after V lost 3 bases and J lost 4 bases. Looked up from germline, CDR1 is SGHRS and CDR2 is YFSETQ. In DNA, the CDR3 is TGCGCCAGCAGCTCAGGACAGGCCACCGGGGAGCTGTTTTTT. It specifies CASSSGQATGELFF.

The chain joins TRBV7-3 to TRBJ1-1, with D unresolved. The CDR3 runs to 14 residues. The germline V gene encodes CDR1 SGHTA and CDR2 FQGTGA. Trimming took 5 bases from V and 4 from J, leaving 14 bases between them. The CDR3 coding sequence is TGTGCCAGCAGCCCCCCGTGGAGGGCCACTGAAGCTTTCTTT. It encodes CASSPPWRATEAFF.

The chain is built from TRBV6-4 and TRBJ2-3, with D perhaps TRBD1 (6 bases). Germline assignment: CDR1 MRHNA and CDR2 SNTAGT. V was trimmed by 3 bases and J by 0 bases, leaving 7 bases between them. This CDR3 spans 14 amino acids. CDR3 DNA: TGTGCCAGCAGTGAACAGGGAAGCACAGATACGCAGTATTTT. Its translation: CASSEQGSTDTQYF.